This TCR beta chain was observed in a study of post-analysis software for immune sequencing data (dated by TCRdb to about 2015). With respect to the entire study: Relapsing-remitting, secondary progressive and progressive-relapsing multiple sclerosis were recorded as disease courses, and subtype annotation was lacking for some patients. The multiple sclerosis patient repertoires were compared with about a dozen previously published healthy control repertoires from donors aged about 6 to 26 years. A subset of samples was prepared in parallel using single-end sample barcoding, then pooled and co-amplified after Illumina adapter ligation. Study-level results and caveats: Significantly higher frequencies in patients than in controls were found for roughly 5 TRBV segments, including TRBV5-6, TRBV5-1 and TRBV20-1. The multiple sclerosis patient group was slightly younger than the control group. Normalized Chao1 diversity was significantly lower in multiple sclerosis patients than controls, suggesting substantial peripheral T-cell clonal expansion. Direct clustering with F measure showed strong co-clustering of samples prepared in the same batch, prompting a batch-effect correction.

CDR1 and CDR2, per the germline V gene, are SQVTM and ANQGSEA. V sheds 4 bases and J sheds 1 base, leaving 16 bases between their ends. Its CDR3 holds 15 amino acids, cysteine through phenylalanine. CDR3 DNA only is kept here, 45 bases in frame from base 1. This clonotype was counted a few times. Its antigen is currently not known. Per-base quality was not reported, and no clone a single base away is much larger than it. Library method: PCR. TCRdb lists the instrument as Illumina HiSeq 2500. To reduce PCR and sequencing biases, unique molecular identifiers were built into the TCR beta cDNA libraries. Every 1 to 10 million input T cells yielded 500,000 or so cDNA molecules, meaning each molecule approximated one T cell. The patient libraries were prepared and sequenced using the same protocol as the earlier healthy control dataset. Samples belonging to the same batch were prepared together, multiplexed and sequenced on a shared HiSeq lane. The original pipeline was this. Raw barcoded reads were processed with MIGEC, discarding single-read molecular identifier groups before consensus assembly and CDR3 extraction. Clonotype tables were post-analysed with VDJtools, normalizing diversity by down-sampling all datasets to the smallest sample size. To correct batch-related cross-sample contamination, repertoire overlap clustering matched CDR3 amino acid sequences but not nucleotide sequences. TCRdb handled the public reads itself, with Q25 trimming in fastp and clone calling in MiXCR, and kept productive beta chains. Rows merge per CDR3 protein into single entries with the most common DNA and genes. V and J calls and clone size were set by TCRdb, not the authors. The sample table shows about 820,000 distinct CDR3 sequences, and roughly 50% are seen once. Together, the top ten hold roughly 4.4% of the sample.

To demonstrate the VDJtools post-analysis software, the study profiled TCR beta repertoires from the peripheral blood of about 13 young patients with multiple sclerosis. The multiple sclerosis patients were children and adolescents ranging in age from roughly 6 to 15 years. The clonotype originates from a girl aged 5 to 17 with multiple sclerosis. This receptor chain uses TRBV29-1 and TRBJ2-5, and the D gene may be TRBD2, 6 bases matching. The sample comprised blood. The CDR3 protein is CSVAGERAAQETQYF. The nucleotide sequence is TGCAGCGTTGCGGGGGAGCGGGCAGCCCAAGAGACCCAGTACTTC.